The 15 T cell receptor beta chains below come from one sample, sequenced in a study of blood T cell repertoires in COVID-19. Repertoires were generated with immunoSEQ multiplex PCR, while TCRdb's copy carries only in-frame clones and drops some. The sample includes tens of thousands of clones, approximately 90% of them seen just once. Sequencing was performed on peripheral blood. The receptors here all came from a human donor with active COVID-19. The donor label of this sample is uncertain.

CDR3 coding DNA: TGTGCCAGCAGTATCAACAGGGTGTCCTACGAGCAGTACTTC. Translating gives CASSINRVSYEQYF. This rearrangement joins TRBV6-5 to TRBJ2-7, with a possible D match to TRBD1 (6 bases). This CDR3 contains 14 residues. Germline-derived CDR1 and CDR2 are MNHEY and SVGAGI. Trimming left V 5 bases short and J 1 base short, with 12 bases between.

The chain joins TRBV7-9 to TRBJ1-2; maybe TRBD1 (5 bases). The CDR3 sequence is 13 residues long. CDR1 SEHNR and CDR2 FQNEAQ come from the germline V gene (reference sequence). Trimming pared 1 base from V and 4 bases from J, leaving 7 bases between. The CDR3 bases are TGTGCCAGCAGCTTAGGGGGCGGCTATGGCTACACCTTC. This gives the protein CASSLGGGYGYTF.

The chain joins TRBV10-2 to TRBJ2-7; possibly TRBD2 for D (6 bases). V was clipped by 4 bases and J by 0 bases, with 13 bases between them. The CDR3 is 15 residues long. Germline loops: CDR1 WSHSY, CDR2 SAAADI. In DNA form, the CDR3 reads TGCGCCAGCAGTGTTTGGGACGGGAGCTCCTACGAGCAGTACTTC. This gives the protein CASSVWDGSSYEQYF.

The chain combines TRBV19 with TRBJ1-1; maybe TRBD1 (5 bases). Germline V gives CDR1 LNHDA, CDR2 SQIVND (reference sequence). The CDR3 spans 13 residues. V was shortened by 6 bases and J by 3 bases, with 11 bases between the two germline ends. The CDR3 DNA sequence: TGTGCCAGTAGCATGGAGGGGTACACTGAAGCTTTCTTT. This encodes CASSMEGYTEAFF.

A few counts support this clone. The rearrangement uses TRBV19 and TRBJ2-3; D is possibly TRBD2 (7 bases). Trimming pared 3 bases from V and 4 bases from J, leaving 14 bases between. The length of the CDR3 is 15 residues. CDR1 is LNHDA, CDR2 SQIVND, per germline (reference sequence). CDR3 region: CASSMGGGRSDTQYF. The DNA for the CDR3 is TGTGCCAGTAGTATGGGCGGGGGCCGATCAGATACGCAGTATTTT. The variable domain in full, with the rest retrieved from reference TRBV19 and TRBJ2-3, is DGGITQSPKYLFRKEGQNVTLSCEQNLNHDAMYWYRQDPGQGLRLIYYSQIVNDFQKGDIAEGYSVSREKKESFPLTVTSAQKNPTAFYLCASSMGGGRSDTQYFGPGTRLTVL.

The V gene is TRBV2, the J gene TRBJ1-1; 10 bases fit TRBD1. Germline V gene data show CDR1 as SNHLY and CDR2 as FYNNEI. The CDR3 runs to 14 residues. Unmatched junction bases numbered 2, after V lost 6 bases and J lost 1 base. The CDR3 DNA reads as TGTGCCAGCAGCGGGGACAGGGGGAACACTGAAGCTTTCTTT. Residues: CASSGDRGNTEAFF.

The count of this clone is one. The chain recombines TRBV15 with TRBJ2-1, with D possibly matching TRBD1 (5 bases). The CDR3 contains 15 residues. Trimming removed 0 bases from V and 4 bases from J, with 10 bases in between. Germline loops: CDR1 LNHNV, CDR2 YYDKDF (reference sequence). CDR3 coding DNA: TGTGCCACCAGCAGAGAAGGGGTTAGGTACAATGAGCAGTTCTTC. Translation gives CATSREGVRYNEQFF.

This clone was found a few times. V is TRBV5-8 and J is TRBJ1-6; 7 bases line up with TRBD1. J lost 6 bases, V lost 0 bases, and 0 bases had no gene match. The CDR3 has 14 residues. Germline loops: CDR1 SGHTS, CDR2 YDEGEE. CDR3 bases: TGTGCCAGCAGCTTGGGACAGGGTAATTCACCCCTCCACTTT. Its translation is CASSLGQGNSPLHF.

This chain uses TRBV19 with TRBJ2-7, with 8 bases aligning to TRBD1. This CDR3 comprises 14 residues. With 6 bases clipped from V and 2 bases from J, the junction kept 6 bases outside the gene matches. Germline CDR1 LNHDA, CDR2 SQIVND (reference sequence). The CDR3 region has the DNA TGTGCCAGTAGAACACAGGGGGGAACCTACGAGCAGTACTTC. This encodes CASRTQGGTYEQYF.

The V call is TRBV6-5, the J call TRBJ2-5, with D maybe TRBD2 (7 bases). The CDR3 consists of 14 residues. V shed 6 bases and J shed 7 bases, with 18 bases lying between them. Germline V CDR1 and CDR2: MNHEY, SVGAGI. Here the CDR3 reads CASRSVWGGGTQYF. In DNA, the CDR3 is TGTGCCAGCAGATCTGTTTGGGGGGGCGGGACCCAGTACTTC.

The chain joins TRBV7-9 to TRBJ1-1; TRBD1 matches 10 bases. This CDR3 comprises 15 residues. The trim removed 5 bases at V and 6 bases at J, leaving 9 bases unmatched. Looked up from germline, CDR1 is SEHNR and CDR2 is FQNEAQ (reference sequence). The CDR3 is CASSPGTGDWAEAFF. The CDR3 DNA reads as TGTGCCAGCAGCCCAGGGACAGGGGATTGGGCTGAAGCTTTCTTT.

The chain recombines TRBV18 with TRBJ2-1, with a possible D match to TRBD1 (5 bases). Trimming pared 3 bases from V and 3 bases from J, leaving 21 bases between. The CDR3 runs to 18 residues. Germline assignment: CDR1 KGHSH and CDR2 LQKENI. The CDR3 DNA sequence: TGTGCCAGCTCACCCTACCGCCAGGGTCAGGGTCACTACAATGAGCAGTTCTTC. Its translation is CASSPYRQGQGHYNEQFF.

The count of this clone is one. This chain connects TRBV7-2 to TRBJ1-3, with a weak D call TRBD1 (5 bases). CDR1 is SGHTA, CDR2 FQGNSA, per germline. The germline V and J ends were trimmed by 1 base and 2 bases, with 9 bases remaining between them. CDR3 length: 15 residues. CDR3 region: CASSLGQGTGNTIYF. CDR3 nucleotides: TGTGCCAGCAGCTTAGGGCAGGGTACTGGAAACACCATATATTTT.

This rearrangement joins TRBV19 to TRBJ1-3, with TRBD1 as a possible D gene (6 bases). V was pared by 5 bases and J by 0 bases, with 11 bases between. Germline V gives CDR1 LNHDA, CDR2 SQIVND (reference sequence). CDR3 length: 15 residues. CDR3 coding DNA: TGTGCCAGTAGTGTTCGACAGGACTCTGGAAACACCATATATTTT. It specifies CASSVRQDSGNTIYF.

The V call is TRBV5-8, the J call TRBJ2-1; TRBD1 is a possible D gene (6 bases). Deletions cut 3 bases from V and 8 bases from J, with 18 bases between. CDR1 is SGHTS, CDR2 YDEGEE, per germline. This CDR3 spans 15 amino acids. The CDR3 coding sequence is TGTGCCAGCAGCTGGGGGCGAGGCTTGGTGGATGAGCAGTTCTTC. This translates into CASSWGRGLVDEQFF.